The sample holds a few counts of the clone carrying this TCR beta chain. What it recognizes is unknown. This sample is part of a study of blood T cells in healthy people across ages. Primed by a sample-barcoded 5' primer and a J-beta primer mix, a second PCR proceeded for about 7 to 11 cycles. TCRdb processed the 5' RACE reads anew with MiXCR; each CDR3 protein has one entry. The sample shows 550,000 to 700,000 distinct CDR3 sequences, 25% to 30% of them seen only once. Every donor contributed ten milliliters of peripheral blood by blood draw. At least 6.5 million PBMCs were isolated per sample. This CDR3 has 13 amino acids. V was pared by 7 bases and J by 6 bases, with 7 bases of the junction left unmatched. Germline CDR1 reads SNHLY; CDR2 reads FYNNEI. Findings and limits, study-wide: It was the long-lived donors that had more naive CD4+ cells and higher diversity than aged donors.

What was sequenced was blood. J is TRBJ2-3 and V is TRBV2; 7 bases are a match to TRBD2. The sequence was collected from a woman between 65 and 79 years old in good health. The CDR3 nucleotides are TGTGCCAGCAACCGCCAACTAGCGGATACGCAGTATTTT. This translates into CASNRQLADTQYF.